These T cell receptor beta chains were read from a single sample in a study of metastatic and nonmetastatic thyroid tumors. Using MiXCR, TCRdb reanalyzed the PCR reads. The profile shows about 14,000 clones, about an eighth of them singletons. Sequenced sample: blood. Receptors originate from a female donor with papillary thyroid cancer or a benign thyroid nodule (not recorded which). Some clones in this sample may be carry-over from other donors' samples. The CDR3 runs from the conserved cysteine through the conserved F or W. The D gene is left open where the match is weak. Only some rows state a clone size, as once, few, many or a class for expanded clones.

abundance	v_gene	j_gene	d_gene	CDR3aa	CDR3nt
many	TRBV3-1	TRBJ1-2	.	CASSQDPVYGYTF	TGTGCCAGCAGCCAAGATCCAGTCTATGGCTACACCTTC
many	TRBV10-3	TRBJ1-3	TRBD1	CATRGASDGNTIYF	TGTGCCACCAGGGGGGCCTCCGACGGAAACACCATATATTTT
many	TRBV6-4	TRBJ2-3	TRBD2	CASSGRAGGGTDTQYF	TGTGCCAGCAGTGGTCGAGCGGGGGGAGGCACAGATACGCAGTATTTT
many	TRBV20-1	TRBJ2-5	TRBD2	CSARTSGRAWRETQYF	TGCAGTGCTAGGACTAGCGGGAGGGCCTGGCGAGAGACCCAGTACTTC
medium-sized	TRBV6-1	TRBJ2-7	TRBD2	CASMMEAGGYEQYF	TGTGCCAGCATGATGGAGGCGGGAGGTTACGAGCAGTACTTC
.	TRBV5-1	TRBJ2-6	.	CASSSSRSVSGANVLTF	TGCGCCAGCAGCTCGAGCAGGAGTGTATCTGGGGCCAACGTCCTGACTTTC
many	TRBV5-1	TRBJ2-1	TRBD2	CASSQGTSGEQFF	TGCGCCAGCAGCCAGGGGACTAGCGGTGAGCAGTTCTTC
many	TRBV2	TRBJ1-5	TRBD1	CASTPSQGASQPQHF	TGTGCCAGCACCCCGTCACAGGGGGCCAGTCAGCCCCAGCATTTT
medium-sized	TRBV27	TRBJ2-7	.	CASSRQMGVGTHEQYF	TGTGCCAGCAGCCGCCAAATGGGAGTGGGGACCCACGAGCAGTACTTC
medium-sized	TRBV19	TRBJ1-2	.	CASSEGSESYGYTF	TGTGCCAGTAGTGAGGGCAGCGAGAGCTATGGCTACACCTTC
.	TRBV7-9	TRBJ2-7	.	CASIGAGLNEQYF	TGTGCCAGCATCGGGGCAGGGTTGAACGAGCAGTACTTC
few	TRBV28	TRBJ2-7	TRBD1	CASRGTGGASPHEQYF	TGTGCCAGCAGGGGAACAGGGGGCGCGAGTCCCCACGAGCAGTACTTC
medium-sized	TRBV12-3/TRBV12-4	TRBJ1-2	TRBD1	CASSNSGGRGYTF	TGTGCCAGCAGCAACTCAGGGGGCCGTGGCTACACCTTC
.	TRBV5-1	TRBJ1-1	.	CASSLEGNTEAFF	TGCGCCAGCAGCTTGGAGGGGAACACTGAAGCTTTCTTT
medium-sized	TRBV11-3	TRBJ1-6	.	CASSPRLSGGAPLHF	TGTGCCAGCAGCCCTCGACTCTCCGGCGGGGCACCCCTCCACTTT
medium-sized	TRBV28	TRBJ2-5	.	CASSLSPGREEETQYF	TGTGCCAGCAGTTTATCCCCGGGCAGGGAAGAAGAGACCCAGTACTTC
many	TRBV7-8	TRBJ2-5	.	CASSTGHRETQYF	TGTGCCAGCAGCACGGGACATCGAGAGACCCAGTACTTC
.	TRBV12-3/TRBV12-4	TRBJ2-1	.	CASTTDSVGNSEQFF	TGTGCCAGCACCACCGACAGTGTTGGTAACAGTGAGCAGTTCTTC
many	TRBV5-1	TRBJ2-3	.	CASSLVLRRAGIGADTQYF	TGCGCCAGCAGCTTGGTCCTAAGAAGGGCCGGTATAGGGGCAGATACGCAGTATTTT
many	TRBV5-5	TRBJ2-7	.	CASSKGTTYEQYF	TGTGCCAGCAGCAAGGGGACAACCTACGAGCAGTACTTC
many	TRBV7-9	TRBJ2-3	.	CASSLDPGRTDTQYF	TGTGCCAGCAGCTTAGACCCAGGGAGGACAGATACGCAGTATTTT
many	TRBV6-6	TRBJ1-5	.	CASSYSLGSNQPQHF	TGTGCCAGCAGTTACTCGCTAGGATCCAATCAGCCCCAGCATTTT
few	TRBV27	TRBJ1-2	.	CASSGDLVDYTF	TGTGCCAGCAGCGGGGACTTGGTCGACTACACCTTC
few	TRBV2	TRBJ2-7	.	CASNQDTARYEQYF	TGTGCCAGCAACCAAGACACAGCGCGTTACGAGCAGTACTTC
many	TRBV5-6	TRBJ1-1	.	CASSLAGTRLNTEAFF	TGTGCCAGCAGCTTGGCGGGGACACGACTGAACACTGAAGCTTTCTTT
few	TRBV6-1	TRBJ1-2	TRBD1	CASGNRDRGVYGYTF	TGCGCCAGCGGCAACCGGGACAGGGGTGTCTATGGCTACACCTTC
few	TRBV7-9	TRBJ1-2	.	CASSETSYGYTF	TGTGCCAGCAGCGAGACCTCATATGGCTACACCTTC
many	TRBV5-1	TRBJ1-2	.	CASSPSQGSSGYTF	TGCGCCAGCAGCCCATCACAGGGATCGAGTGGCTACACCTTC
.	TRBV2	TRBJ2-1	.	CASSEAQVLVHDQFF	TGTGCCAGCAGTGAAGCGCAAGTACTAGTCCATGATCAGTTCTTC
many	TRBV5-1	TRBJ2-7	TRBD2	CASSLTSGSSGGYEQYF	TGCGCCAGCAGCTTAACTAGCGGGAGTTCGGGGGGGTACGAGCAGTACTTC
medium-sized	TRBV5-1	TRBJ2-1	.	CASSSEGGGGYNEQFF	TGCGCCAGCAGCTCCGAGGGGGGCGGAGGTTACAATGAGCAGTTCTTC